This entry lists 4 T cell receptor beta chains sequenced from one sample in a study of PD-1 blockade in classical Hodgkin lymphoma. Stated time point: newly diagnosed, previously untreated cHL patient sample. Investigators obtained CD8+ T cells from thawed PBMCs by magnetic negative selection. Measured with immunoSEQ multiplex PCR; TCRdb has only the in-frame clones, and not every one. This sample has some 15,000 clones, with 91% found just once. The sample taken for sequencing was CD8+ T cells from blood. The receptors derive from a human donor with classical Hodgkin lymphoma.

V gene TRBV6-1 combines with J gene TRBJ2-6; 10 bases agree with TRBD1. Trimming removed 4 bases from V and 0 bases from J; junction bases left unmatched: 0. This CDR3 contains 16 residues. Germline V gene data show CDR1 as MNHNS and CDR2 as SASEGT. The CDR3 region has the DNA TGTGCCAGCAGTGGGACAGGGGGCTCTGGGGCCAACGTCCTGACTTTC. Translating gives CASSGTGGSGANVLTF.

The V and J genes are TRBV11-2 and TRBJ2-5; D is ambiguous. Trimming took off 1 base at V and 3 bases at J, with 9 bases between the two ends. Germline V gene data show CDR1 as SGHAT and CDR2 as FQNNGV. The CDR3 length is 14 residues. CDR3 loop: CASSLGFSEETQYF. The CDR3 DNA reads TGTGCCAGCAGCTTAGGGTTTTCCGAAGAGACCCAGTACTTC.

The chain is built from TRBV29-1 and TRBJ2-7; perhaps TRBD1 as D (6 bases). The V gene lost 5 bases and the J gene lost 5 bases, with 16 bases spanning the gap. The length of the CDR3 is 13 residues. CDR1 is SQVTM, CDR2 ANQGSEA, per germline. CDR3 region: CSVHQGLRNEQYF. The CDR3 DNA follows: TGCAGCGTTCACCAGGGGTTGAGGAACGAGCAGTACTTC.

The genes are TRBV27 and TRBJ1-2, with D hard to call. Germline loops: CDR1 MNHEY, CDR2 SMNVEV (reference sequence). The CDR3 totals 12 residues. V was trimmed by 3 bases and J by 8 bases, leaving 10 bases between them. The CDR3: CASSLGGEGYTF. CDR3 bases: TGTGCCAGCAGTTTGGGCGGGGAGGGCTACACCTTC.